This TCR beta chain appears in the sequencing data of a study of blood T cells in healthy people across ages. CDR1 SGHVS and CDR2 FNYEAQ come from the germline V gene. The V end lost 1 base, the J end lost 1 base, and 20 bases lay between the germline ends. This CDR3 has 18 amino acids. Alongside a J-beta primer mix, a sample-barcoded 5' primer served in a second PCR lasting about 7 to 11 cycles. One entry per CDR3 protein results from TCRdb running MiXCR on the 5' RACE reads. The sample has hundreds of thousands of distinct CDR3 sequences; approximately 52% are singletons. Each donor was a healthy Caucasian individual from Russia, aged about 6 to 100. Each donor supplied roughly 9.1 milliliters of peripheral blood.

This clonotype was obtained from a woman of 80 years or more in good health. The chain has TRBV7-6 and TRBJ2-7; possible D gene TRBD1, 6 bases. Material for sequencing was blood. The DNA of the CDR3 is TGTGCCAGCAGCTTAGTGGTGGGGCAGGGGTCACCATCCTACGAGCAGTACTTC. Its translation: CASSLVVGQGSPSYEQYF.